This T cell receptor beta chain derives from a study of cytomegalovirus exposure and HLA in healthy donors. The study ran its PCR with 60 Vbeta and 13 Jbeta primers. Sequenced by immunoSEQ multiplex PCR; TCRdb stores in-frame clones only, minus some. The table records tens of thousands of clones, 60% to 70% of them present only once. The V and J ends lost 5 bases and 1 base, in that order; junction bases with no gene match: 8. This CDR3 spans 15 amino acids. The germline V gene encodes CDR1 SGHTA and CDR2 FQGNSA. The rearrangement links TRBV7-2 to TRBJ2-7; TRBD1 matches at 7 bases. The clonotype originates from a woman aged 25 to 39 in good health and CMV-seronegative. Sequences were obtained from PBMCs. CDR3 in DNA: TGTGCCAGCAGCCATAGCCCGGGACAGTCCTACGAGCAGTACTTC. Residues: CASSHSPGQSYEQYF.